Sequencing of this T cell receptor (beta chain) was carried out in a study of lymphopenia after photon versus proton radiotherapy. Between the trimmed V and J ends, which lost 2 bases and 6 bases, there was a span of 8 bases. Germline loops: CDR1 KGHSH, CDR2 LQKENI. The CDR3 spans 12 residues. Notes on this clone: Its antigen is not known.

Study outcomes and limitations: Only patients who died were analyzed for survival; proton advantage is unproven.

This table comes from immunoSEQ multiplex PCR, and its TCRdb copy is limited to in-frame clones, with some not included. The sample lists about 160,000 clones, around 85% occurring once. The J gene is TRBJ2-7, the V gene TRBV18; no clear D. The sequencing used peripheral blood, collected from a patient treated with photon-based radiotherapy. This receptor was obtained from a man aged 45 to 65 with gastric cancer. The CDR3 DNA sequence: TGTGCCAGCTCACCAGACCGATCCGAGCAGTACTTC. This gives the protein CASSPDRSEQYF.